Listed below are T cell receptor beta chains from one sample, sequenced in a study of human T cells and chemical hapten exposure. TCRdb reprocessed the RACE reads via MiXCR and lists one record per CDR3 protein. The repertoire holds approximately 52,000 distinct CDR3 sequences, with 8.5% to 10% as singletons. The sequences come from whole blood, collected in connection with sensitization to the hapten diphenylcyclopropenone (DPC). The receptors derive from a woman aged 40 to 49 with alopecia areata. Some clones in this sample may be carry-over from other donors' samples. Both conserved end residues are part of each CDR3. A D gene is named only where the DNA matches it firmly. Some rows mark clone size as missing; the rest say once, few, many or name a class of expanded clone.

TRBD2	many	TRBV20-1	TRBJ2-4	TGCAGTGCAGAAGCGGGAGGGGACATTCAGTACTTC	CSAEAGGDIQYF
-	few	TRBV28	TRBJ1-5	TGTGCCAGCAGTCTCCAGGCGGGAGGGGCCCAGCATTTT	CASSLQAGGAQHF
-	-	TRBV20-1	TRBJ1-1	TGCAGTGCTACCGGACCTGAAGCTTTCTTT	CSATGPEAFF
-	many	TRBV21-1	TRBJ2-3	TGTGCCAGCAGCAATCGGACTAGCGGGGGGGCAGGAAGCACAGATACGCAGTATTTT	CASSNRTSGGAGSTDTQYF
TRBD1	-	TRBV5-4	TRBJ1-2	TGTGCCAGCAGCCGGCCGGGGACAGGGGTAGAGGGCTACACCTTC	CASSRPGTGVEGYTF
-	-	TRBV6-5	TRBJ2-2	TGTGCCAGCAGTTACTCGAGATTGGGGGCTTTGTCTACCGGGGAGCTGTTTTTT	CASSYSRLGALSTGELFF
-	many	TRBV20-1	TRBJ2-7	TGCAGTGCCCAAATGATCAGCTCCTACGAGCAGTACTTC	CSAQMISSYEQYF
-	-	TRBV12-3/TRBV12-4	TRBJ1-2	TGTGCCAGCACCCCCTGGGGATACTATGGCTACACCTTC	CASTPWGYYGYTF
TRBD2	many	TRBV4-3	TRBJ2-4	TGCGCCAGCAGCCAAGAGAGCGGGGGGCCCCCCGGAGGAAACATTCAGTACTTC	CASSQESGGPPGGNIQYF
TRBD1	-	TRBV12-3/TRBV12-4	TRBJ1-1	TGTGCCAGCAGTCCCGGGACAGGGGGTTACGAAGCTTTCTTT	CASSPGTGGYEAFF
TRBD1	many	TRBV9	TRBJ1-1	TGTGCCAGCAGCTTACGGACAGGCCGTGAAGCTTTCTTT	CASSLRTGREAFF
-	-	TRBV7-2	TRBJ1-3	TGTGCCAGCAGCTTCGGACGAAGCTCTGGAAACACCATATATTTT	CASSFGRSSGNTIYF
TRBD2	-	TRBV11-2	TRBJ2-7	TGTGCCAGCAGAAGCCCTCGCGGGGGTTTACCCTACGAGCAGTACTTC	CASRSPRGGLPYEQYF
-	few	TRBV6-5	TRBJ1-2	TGTGCCAGCAGTTCCCCACGCGTTTCCTATGACTACACCTTC	CASSSPRVSYDYTF
-	many	TRBV11-1	TRBJ2-7	TGTGCCAGCAGCCATGACATGGACGAGCAGTACTTC	CASSHDMDEQYF
TRBD1	-	TRBV30	TRBJ1-1	TGTGCCTGGACCAATCCGGGACAGCAGAACACTGAAGCTTTCTTT	CAWTNPGQQNTEAFF
TRBD2	-	TRBV5-1	TRBJ2-7	TGCGCCAGCAGCTTGGGGCCCCAGCGGGGGGTGTACGAGCAGTACTTC	CASSLGPQRGVYEQYF
-	many	TRBV7-9	TRBJ2-2	TGTGCCAGCAGCTTAACAGAGACCGGGGAGCTGTTTTTT	CASSLTETGELFF
-	many	TRBV7-8	TRBJ1-3	TGTGCCAGCAGCTTAGTCGTGGACAGACGAAGAGGAAACACCATATATTTT	CASSLVVDRRRGNTIYF
TRBD2	many	TRBV4-2	TRBJ2-3	TGTGCCAGCAGTCCCTCAGCGGGGGCCGACACAGATACGCAGTATTTT	CASSPSAGADTDTQYF
-	-	TRBV12-3/TRBV12-4	TRBJ2-7	TGTGCCAGCAGTGTAGGCACGCCCAGCTCCTACGAGCAGTACTTC	CASSVGTPSSYEQYF
TRBD2	many	TRBV6-6	TRBJ2-1	TGTGCCAGCAGTTCAGGGACTAGCGGGGGGGATGAGCAGTTCTTC	CASSSGTSGGDEQFF
-	many	TRBV4-3	TRBJ2-5	TGCGCCAGCAGCCAAAACGACAGACAAGAGACCCAGTACTTC	CASSQNDRQETQYF
-	many	TRBV7-8	TRBJ1-1	TGTGCCAGCAGCTCTTTAAGAGCGAACACTGAAGCTTTCTTT	CASSSLRANTEAFF
TRBD1	many	TRBV5-1	TRBJ2-7	TGCGCCAGCACCACCCATGATAAGTTCGGGACAGCTCCGTACTTC	CASTTHDKFGTAPYF
TRBD2	many	TRBV28	TRBJ2-1	TGTGCCAGCAGGGAAGCGGGGGGCCCCTACAATGAGCAGTTCTTC	CASREAGGPYNEQFF
TRBD1	many	TRBV12-3/TRBV12-4	TRBJ1-5	TGTGCCAGCAGTTTGGGACAGACAGGGGCTCAGCCCCAGCATTTT	CASSLGQTGAQPQHF
-	-	TRBV28	TRBJ1-1	TGTGCCAGCAGTAAACAGGGCTTTGTAGCTTTCTTT	CASSKQGFVAFF
-	many	TRBV12-5	TRBJ2-4	TGTGCTAGTGGTTTGGTATCAAGGGGACCCCTAGCCAAAAACATTCAGTACTTC	CASGLVSRGPLAKNIQYF
-	many	TRBV2	TRBJ1-3	TGTGCCAGCAGTCTTTCAGGGGCGATGGGCACCATATATTTT	CASSLSGAMGTIYF
TRBD1	once	TRBV7-9	TRBJ1-1	TGTGCCAGCAGCTCCCTCCAGGGGGCCTCGACTGAAGCTTTCTTT	CASSSLQGASTEAFF
-	-	TRBV9	TRBJ2-3	TGTGCCAGCAGCGTAGCGGGGCGTAGCACAGATACGCAGTATTTT	CASSVAGRSTDTQYF
-	medium-sized	TRBV4-1	TRBJ1-5	TGCGCCAGCAGCCATATTAAAGGGGGGGATGATCAGCCCCAGCATTTT	CASSHIKGGDDQPQHF
TRBD1	many	TRBV6-5	TRBJ1-2	TGTGCCAGCAGTTACTCGATCGGGGCAGGGGGCTCCCCCTATGGCTACACCTTC	CASSYSIGAGGSPYGYTF
-	many	TRBV12-3/TRBV12-4	TRBJ2-1	TGTGCCAGCAGTTTCGGGCGGGGGCGTTACAATGAGCAGTTCTTC	CASSFGRGRYNEQFF
-	-	TRBV27	TRBJ1-5	TGTGCCAGCAGTTTAGGGTCGGGGTTGAATCAGCCCCAGCATTTT	CASSLGSGLNQPQHF
-	few	TRBV5-1	TRBJ1-1	TGCGCCAGCAGCTTGGCCGGTATCAGGGCCTATATGACTGAAGCTTTCTTT	CASSLAGIRAYMTEAFF
TRBD1	many	TRBV4-1	TRBJ1-5	TGCGCCAGCAGCCATGTCGCGGACAGGGGGAAGCCCCAGCATTTT	CASSHVADRGKPQHF
TRBD1	few	TRBV29-1	TRBJ2-4	TGCAGCGCTACCGAAGACAGGGAAACGGACATTCAGTACTTC	CSATEDRETDIQYF
-	few	TRBV7-6	TRBJ2-2	TGTGCCAGCAGCTCGGCCTCGGTCGCCGGGGAGCTGTTTTTT	CASSSASVAGELFF
TRBD2	many	TRBV29-1	TRBJ2-7	TGCAGCGTGATAGCGGGGGTCTTCTCCTACGAGCAGTACTTC	CSVIAGVFSYEQYF
-	many	TRBV9	TRBJ1-1	TGTGCCAGCAGCGTAGCGGCCCCCAACACTGAAGCTTTCTTT	CASSVAAPNTEAFF
-	many	TRBV6-5	TRBJ1-2	TGTGCCAGCAGTTCCCGAGGTGGAAACTATGGCTACACCTTC	CASSSRGGNYGYTF
-	many	TRBV6-2/TRBV6-3	TRBJ2-3	TGTGCCAGCAGTTCCGGGTCTCCCACAGATACGCAGTATTTT	CASSSGSPTDTQYF
-	few	TRBV7-8	TRBJ1-2	TGTGCCAGCAGCTCGCACGAACTACAGGCCCAGGTTTCTGGCTACACCTTC	CASSSHELQAQVSGYTF
TRBD1	few	TRBV6-5	TRBJ2-2	TGTGCCAGCAGCCGACAGGGTAGCGGGGAGCTGTTTTTT	CASSRQGSGELFF
TRBD1	many	TRBV9	TRBJ2-1	TGTGCCAGCACCTGGACAGGGGGCAATGAGCAGTTCTTC	CASTWTGGNEQFF
-	many	TRBV4-2	TRBJ1-1	TGTGCCAGCAGCCAAGTCAGTGACACCCGGGAAGCTTTCTTT	CASSQVSDTREAFF
-	-	TRBV5-6	TRBJ1-5	TGTGCCAGCAGCCACCGGGGAGCTCCCAATCAGCCCCAGCATTTT	CASSHRGAPNQPQHF
-	few	TRBV18	TRBJ1-4	TGTGCCAGCTCACGAACGGACGGGTCAACGGAAAAACTGTTTTTT	CASSRTDGSTEKLFF
TRBD1	many	TRBV12-3/TRBV12-4	TRBJ2-2	TGTGCCAGCAACCCGGGACAGATCACCGGGGAGCTGTTTTTT	CASNPGQITGELFF